Listed below are T cell receptor beta chains from one sample, sequenced in a study of blood T cell repertoires in COVID-19. Sequencing used immunoSEQ multiplex PCR; TCRdb keeps in-frame clones, though not all of them. The sample holds around 400,000 clones, approximately 87% seen once. Sequenced sample: peripheral blood. The receptor source for this set is a woman aged 60-75 years with COVID-19, enrolled during active disease. The CDR3 runs from the conserved cysteine through the conserved F or W. The D gene is left open where the match is weak. Only part of the rows carry a size: once, few, many, or a class if the clone is expanded.

j_gene	len	abundance	d_gene	v_gene	CDR3aa	CDR3nt
TRBJ2-1	16	-	TRBD2	TRBV3-1/TRBV3-2	CASSQVLAGGYNEQFF	TGTGCCAGCAGCCAAGTGCTAGCGGGGGGGTACAATGAGCAGTTCTTC
TRBJ2-5	15	-	TRBD2	TRBV9	CASSPTSGGARTQYF	TGTGCCAGCAGCCCAACTAGCGGGGGGGCGCGGACCCAGTACTTC
TRBJ2-5	14	-	-	TRBV9	CASSVGGLGETQYF	TGTGCCAGCAGCGTGGGGGGGCTGGGTGAGACCCAGTACTTC
TRBJ1-2	15	-	-	TRBV5-4	CASSLGTSKDTGYTF	TGTGCCAGCAGCCTGGGGACAAGCAAAGACACTGGCTACACCTTC
TRBJ2-3	16	-	-	TRBV5-4	CASSSPGVTNTDTQYF	TGTGCCAGCAGCTCCCCCGGAGTAACAAACACAGATACGCAGTATTTT
TRBJ1-5	16	-	-	TRBV3-1/TRBV3-2	CASSKGRGLSNQPQHF	TGTGCCAGCAGCAAGGGGAGGGGACTTAGCAATCAGCCCCAGCATTTT
TRBJ1-1	14	many	TRBD1	TRBV2	CASSEQGARDEAFF	TGTGCCAGCAGTGAACAGGGGGCGAGAGATGAAGCTTTCTTT
TRBJ2-2	19	once	TRBD2	TRBV30	CAWRQRLAGDLANTGELFF	TGTGCCTGGAGGCAAAGGCTAGCGGGGGACCTTGCGAACACCGGGGAGCTGTTTTTT
TRBJ2-4	15	-	-	TRBV7-9	CASSLGRLLTDIQYF	TGTGCCAGCAGCTTAGGCCGACTATTGACGGACATTCAGTACTTC
TRBJ2-1	16	-	-	TRBV3-1/TRBV3-2	CASSPHLRASYNEQFF	TGTGCCAGCAGCCCTCATCTCAGGGCCTCCTACAATGAGCAGTTCTTC
TRBJ1-3	15	-	-	TRBV19	CASSFWAGAGNTIYF	TGTGCCAGTAGTTTTTGGGCCGGTGCGGGAAACACCATATATTTT
TRBJ1-4	17	-	-	TRBV5-1	CASKTAMFQGPNEKLFF	TGCGCCAGCAAAACGGCCATGTTTCAGGGCCCTAATGAAAAACTGTTTTTT
TRBJ1-5	16	-	TRBD1	TRBV12-5	CASGLVEGQVHQPQHF	TGTGCTAGTGGTTTGGTGGAAGGACAGGTCCATCAGCCCCAGCATTTT
TRBJ1-5	19	-	TRBD1	TRBV18	CASSPTGAGGYSSNQPQHF	TGTGCCAGCTCACCCACCGGCGCAGGGGGATACTCTAGCAATCAGCCCCAGCATTTT
TRBJ2-1	16	-	-	TRBV28	CASSLVASRTYNEQFF	TGTGCCAGCAGTTTGGTCGCTAGCCGAACCTACAATGAGCAGTTCTTC
TRBJ1-4	15	-	TRBD1	TRBV14	CASSEPGQGPLKLFF	TGTGCCAGCAGCGAGCCGGGACAGGGGCCGTTGAAACTGTTTTTT
TRBJ2-1	16	-	TRBD2	TRBV6-2/TRBV6-3	CASSTSGGPSYNEQFF	TGTGCCAGCAGCACTAGCGGGGGGCCTTCCTACAATGAGCAGTTCTTC
TRBJ2-7	14	once	TRBD1	TRBV7-6	CASSPRDRGFEQYF	TGTGCCAGCAGCCCGAGGGACAGGGGATTCGAGCAGTACTTC
TRBJ2-1	15	-	-	TRBV28	CASSLVVREYNEQFF	TGTGCCAGCAGTTTAGTGGTTAGGGAGTACAATGAGCAGTTCTTC
TRBJ2-7	13	-	-	TRBV19	CASSLAFSGEQYF	TGTGCCAGTAGCCTTGCTTTCTCGGGCGAGCAGTACTTC
TRBJ2-1	15	once	TRBD1	TRBV4-1	CASSQRQGADNEQFF	TGCGCCAGCAGCCAAAGACAGGGGGCGGATAATGAGCAGTTCTTC
TRBJ1-2	17	-	-	TRBV3-1/TRBV3-2	CASSQDWGDTANYGYTF	TGTGCCAGCAGCCAAGACTGGGGAGACACCGCTAACTATGGCTACACCTTC
TRBJ2-3	16	-	TRBD2	TRBV7-2	CASSLGHGGGADTQYF	TGTGCCAGCAGCTTAGGTCATGGCGGGGGGGCAGATACGCAGTATTTT
TRBJ1-1	14	-	-	TRBV2	CASSYNRDRGEAFF	TGTGCCAGCAGTTACAACCGGGATCGAGGTGAAGCTTTCTTT
TRBJ1-1	13	-	-	TRBV11-1	CASSLRGDTEAFF	TGTGCCAGCAGCTTACGGGGGGATACTGAAGCTTTCTTT